This T cell receptor beta chain derives from a study of blood T cell repertoires in COVID-19. Turning to the study itself: Sites in the United States, Italy and Spain provided acute and convalescent COVID-19 samples. From T cells, B-cell-depleted T cells, or PBMCs came the material, which was cDNA or gDNA.

Libraries were prepared by immunoSEQ multiplex PCR; TCRdb keeps only in-frame clonotypes and omits some of them. The sample contains 200,000 or so clones, about nine tenths of which appear only once. Per the germline V gene, CDR1 is SEHNR and CDR2 is FQNEAQ (reference sequence). J was trimmed by 5 bases and V by 4 bases; bases with no gene match: 2. CDR3 length: 14 amino acids. The genes are TRBV7-9 and TRBJ1-2, with 12 nucleotides matching TRBD1. The receptor's source is a woman between 25 and 40 years old who had recovered from COVID-19. Sequenced material: PBMCs or T cells enriched from blood (not recorded which). As DNA, the CDR3 is TGTGCCAGCAGCTCGGGACAGGGGGCGTATGGCTACACCTTC. Its translation: CASSSGQGAYGYTF.